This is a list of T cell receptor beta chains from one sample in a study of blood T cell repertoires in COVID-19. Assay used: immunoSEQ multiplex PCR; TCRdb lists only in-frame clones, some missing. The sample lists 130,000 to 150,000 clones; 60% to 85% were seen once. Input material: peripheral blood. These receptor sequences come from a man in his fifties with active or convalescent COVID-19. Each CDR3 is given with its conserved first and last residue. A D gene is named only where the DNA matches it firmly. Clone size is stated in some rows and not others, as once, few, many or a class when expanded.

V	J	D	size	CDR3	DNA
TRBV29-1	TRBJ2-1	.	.	CSVDVALSSYNEQFF	TGCAGCGTTGATGTAGCGTTAAGCTCCTACAATGAGCAGTTCTTC
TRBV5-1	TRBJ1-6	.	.	CASSFIPEKGYSPLHF	TGCGCCAGCAGCTTCATCCCAGAAAAGGGGTATTCACCCCTCCACTTT
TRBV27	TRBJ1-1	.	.	CASSPRLTGNTEAFF	TGTGCCAGCAGTCCGAGACTGACAGGGAACACTGAAGCTTTCTTT
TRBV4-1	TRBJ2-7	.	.	CASSQRRADGYEQYF	TGCGCCAGCAGCCAAAGGAGAGCCGACGGCTACGAGCAGTACTTC
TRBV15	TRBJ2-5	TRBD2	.	CATSKTTGLVETQYF	TGTGCCACCAGCAAAACGACGGGACTAGTAGAGACCCAGTACTTC
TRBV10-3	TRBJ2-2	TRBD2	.	CAISLFSLAGGSTGELFF	TGTGCCATCAGCCTATTTAGTCTAGCGGGGGGAAGCACCGGGGAGCTGTTTTTT
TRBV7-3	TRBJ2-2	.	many	CASSSSGFNGELFF	TGTGCCAGCAGCTCCTCCGGGTTTAACGGGGAGCTGTTTTTT
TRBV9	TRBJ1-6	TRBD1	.	CASTFGTGGYSPLHF	TGTGCCAGCACCTTTGGGACAGGGGGATACTCACCCCTCCACTTT
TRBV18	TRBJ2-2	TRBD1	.	CASCRDRFPNTGELFF	TGTGCCAGCTGCCGGGACAGATTTCCGAACACCGGGGAGCTGTTTTTT
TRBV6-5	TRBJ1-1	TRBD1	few	CASSSPGQGAQSEAFF	TGTGCCAGCAGTTCTCCGGGACAGGGGGCGCAAAGTGAAGCTTTCTTT
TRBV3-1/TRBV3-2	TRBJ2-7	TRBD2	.	CASSPGGAGGYEQYF	TGTGCCAGCAGTCCCGGGGGTGCGGGAGGCTACGAGCAGTACTTC
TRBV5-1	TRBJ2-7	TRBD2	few	CASNPGAGGSSYEQYF	TGCGCCAGCAACCCAGGGGCGGGGGGGAGCTCCTACGAGCAGTACTTC
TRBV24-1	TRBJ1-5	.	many	CATSGRGATSGQPQHF	TGTGCCACCAGTGGCCGCGGGGCCACCTCGGGCCAGCCCCAGCATTTT
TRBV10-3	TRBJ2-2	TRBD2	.	CAISVSAGEDTGELFF	TGTGCCATCAGTGTGTCAGCGGGAGAAGACACCGGGGAGCTGTTTTTT
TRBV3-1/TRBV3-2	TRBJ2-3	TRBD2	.	CASSRTNLAGGADTQYF	TGTGCCAGCAGCCGCACAAATCTAGCGGGAGGCGCAGATACGCAGTATTTT
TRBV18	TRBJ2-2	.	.	CASSPLFETGELFF	TGTGCCAGCTCACCACTCTTTGAGACCGGGGAGCTGTTTTTT
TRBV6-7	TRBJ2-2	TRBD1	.	CASSYADRGRMGGELFF	TGTGCCAGCAGTTACGCCGACAGGGGGCGGATGGGCGGGGAGCTGTTTTTT
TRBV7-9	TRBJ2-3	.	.	CASSPPTQGWVGDTQYF	TGTGCCAGCAGCCCCCCAACACAGGGTTGGGTGGGTGATACGCAGTATTTT
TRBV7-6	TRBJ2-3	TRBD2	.	CASSLEASGSGDTQYF	TGTGCCAGCAGCTTAGAGGCTAGCGGGAGTGGGGATACGCAGTATTTT
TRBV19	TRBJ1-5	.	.	CASSIVSDQPQHF	TGTGCCAGTAGTATAGTCTCGGATCAGCCCCAGCATTTT
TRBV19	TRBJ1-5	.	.	CASSLLPGVRGQPQHF	TGTGCCAGTAGTCTCCTTCCAGGGGTGAGAGGGCAGCCCCAGCATTTT
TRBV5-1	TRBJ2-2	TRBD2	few	CASSLDTSGSVTGELFF	TGCGCCAGCAGCTTGGATACTAGCGGGAGTGTCACCGGGGAGCTGTTTTTT
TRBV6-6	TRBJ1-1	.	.	CASSYLMEEGTEAFF	TGTGCCAGCAGTTATCTCATGGAGGAGGGCACTGAAGCTTTCTTT
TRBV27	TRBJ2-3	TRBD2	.	CASRGLTSGSTDTQYF	TGTGCCAGCAGGGGACTGACTAGCGGGAGCACAGATACGCAGTATTTT
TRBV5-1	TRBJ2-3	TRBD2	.	CASSLGLASSTDTQYF	TGCGCCAGCAGCTTGGGACTAGCGTCGAGCACAGATACGCAGTATTTT
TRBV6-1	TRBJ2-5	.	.	CASSEGGLGVYQETQYF	TGTGCCAGCAGTGAGGGAGGACTCGGGGTCTACCAAGAGACCCAGTACTTC
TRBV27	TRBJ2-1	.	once	CASSFSSYNEQFF	TGTGCCAGCAGTTTCAGCTCCTACAATGAGCAGTTCTTC
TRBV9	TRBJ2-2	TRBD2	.	CASSVVAGLTGELFF	TGTGCCAGCAGCGTAGTAGCGGGGCTCACCGGGGAGCTGTTTTTT
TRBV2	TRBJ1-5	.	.	CASSEGGSQPQHF	TGTGCCAGCAGTGAAGGCGGATCTCAGCCCCAGCATTTT
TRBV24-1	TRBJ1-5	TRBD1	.	CATSDHIRGQGVTF	TGTGCCACCAGTGATCACATAAGGGGACAGGGGGTGACCTTT
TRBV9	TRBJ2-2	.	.	CASSEQVGTGELFF	TGTGCCAGCAGCGAACAGGTTGGCACCGGGGAGCTGTTTTTT
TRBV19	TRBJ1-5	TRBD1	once	CASRIGTDNQPQHF	TGTGCCAGTAGAATCGGGACAGACAATCAGCCCCAGCATTTT
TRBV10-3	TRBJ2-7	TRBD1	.	CAIRGQGPYEQYF	TGTGCCATCAGGGGACAGGGGCCCTACGAGCAGTACTTC
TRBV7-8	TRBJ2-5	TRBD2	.	CASSLVGGAETQYF	TGTGCCAGCAGCTTAGTCGGGGGGGCCGAGACCCAGTACTTC
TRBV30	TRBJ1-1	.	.	CAWGNGGAFF	TGTGCCTGGGGCAACGGGGGAGCTTTCTTT
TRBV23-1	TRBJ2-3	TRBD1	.	CASLGDRVRTDTQYF	TGCGCCAGCCTCGGAGACAGGGTGAGGACAGATACGCAGTATTTT
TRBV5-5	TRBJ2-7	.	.	CASSLSGYEQYF	TGTGCCAGCAGCTTGTCAGGGTATGAGCAGTACTTC
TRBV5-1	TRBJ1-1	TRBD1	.	CASSLDRGGTEAFF	TGCGCCAGCAGCTTGGACAGGGGGGGCACTGAAGCTTTCTTT
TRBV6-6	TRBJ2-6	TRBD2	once	CASREPSGAGANVLTF	TGTGCCAGCAGGGAACCTAGCGGGGCTGGGGCCAACGTCCTGACTTTC
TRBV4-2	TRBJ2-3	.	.	CASSPVLERSDTQYF	TGTGCCAGCAGCCCCGTTTTGGAGCGTAGCGATACGCAGTATTTT